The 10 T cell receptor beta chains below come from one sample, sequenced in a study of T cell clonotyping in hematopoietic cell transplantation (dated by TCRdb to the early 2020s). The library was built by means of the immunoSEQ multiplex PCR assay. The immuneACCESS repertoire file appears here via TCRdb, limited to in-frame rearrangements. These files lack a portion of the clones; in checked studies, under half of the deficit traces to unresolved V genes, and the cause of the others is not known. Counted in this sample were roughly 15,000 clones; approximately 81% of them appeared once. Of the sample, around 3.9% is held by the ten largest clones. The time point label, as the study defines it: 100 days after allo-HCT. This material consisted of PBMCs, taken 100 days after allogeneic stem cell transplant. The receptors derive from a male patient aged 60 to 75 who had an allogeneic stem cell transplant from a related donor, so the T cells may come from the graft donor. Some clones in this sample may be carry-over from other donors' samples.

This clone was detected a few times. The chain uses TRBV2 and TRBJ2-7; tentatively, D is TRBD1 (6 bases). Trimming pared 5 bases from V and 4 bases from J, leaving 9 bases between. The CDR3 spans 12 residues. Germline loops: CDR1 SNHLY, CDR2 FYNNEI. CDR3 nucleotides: TGTGCCAGCAGTATCGACAGGTACGAGCAGTACTTC. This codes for CASSIDRYEQYF.

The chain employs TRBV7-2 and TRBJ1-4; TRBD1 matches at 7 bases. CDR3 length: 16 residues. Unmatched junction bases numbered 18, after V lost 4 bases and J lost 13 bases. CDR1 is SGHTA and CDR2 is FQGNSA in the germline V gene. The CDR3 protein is CASSSGPRGNGAGLFF. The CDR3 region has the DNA TGTGCCAGCAGCTCCGGTCCCAGGGGGAACGGCGCCGGACTGTTTTTT.

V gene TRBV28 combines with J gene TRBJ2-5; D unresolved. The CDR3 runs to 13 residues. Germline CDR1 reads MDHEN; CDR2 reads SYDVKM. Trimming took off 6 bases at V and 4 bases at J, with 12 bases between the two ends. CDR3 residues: CASSLPQSETQYF. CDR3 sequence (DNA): TGTGCCAGCAGCCTCCCCCAATCAGAGACCCAGTACTTC.

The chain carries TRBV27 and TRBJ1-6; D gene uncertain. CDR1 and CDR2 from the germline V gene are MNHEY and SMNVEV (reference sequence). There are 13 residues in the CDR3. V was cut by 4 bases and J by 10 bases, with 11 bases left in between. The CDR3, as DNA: TGTGCCAGCAGTTGGGTTCCCCGATCACCCCTCCACTTT. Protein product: CASSWVPRSPLHF.

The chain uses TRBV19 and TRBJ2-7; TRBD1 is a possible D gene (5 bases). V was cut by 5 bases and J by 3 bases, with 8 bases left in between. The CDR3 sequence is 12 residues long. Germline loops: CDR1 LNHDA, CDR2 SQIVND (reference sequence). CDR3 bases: TGTGCCAGTAGTCTGCAGGGCTACGAGCAGTACTTC. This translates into CASSLQGYEQYF.

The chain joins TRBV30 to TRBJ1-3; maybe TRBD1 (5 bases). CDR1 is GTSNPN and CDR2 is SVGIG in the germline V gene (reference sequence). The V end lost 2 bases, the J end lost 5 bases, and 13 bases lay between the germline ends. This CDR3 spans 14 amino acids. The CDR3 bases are TGTGCCTGGAGTAAGGGATCGGACAGAAACACCATATATTTT. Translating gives CAWSKGSDRNTIYF.

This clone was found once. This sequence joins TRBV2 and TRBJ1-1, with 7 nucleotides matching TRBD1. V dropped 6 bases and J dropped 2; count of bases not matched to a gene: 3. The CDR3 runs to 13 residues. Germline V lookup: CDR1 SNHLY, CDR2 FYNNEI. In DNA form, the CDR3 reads TGTGCCAGCAGAAGGGACAGTAACACTGAAGCTTTCTTT. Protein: CASRRDSNTEAFF.

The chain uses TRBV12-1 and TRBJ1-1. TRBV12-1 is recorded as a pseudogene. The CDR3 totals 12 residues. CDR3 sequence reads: CAGEGKNTEAFF. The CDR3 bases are TGTGCCGGGGAAGGTAAGAACACTGAAGCTTTCTTT.

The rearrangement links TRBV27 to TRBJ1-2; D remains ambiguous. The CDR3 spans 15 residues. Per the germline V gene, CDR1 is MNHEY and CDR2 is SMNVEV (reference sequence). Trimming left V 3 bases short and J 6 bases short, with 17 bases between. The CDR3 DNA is TGTGCCAGCAGTTTCTCCTCCGAGCCAAGGAATGGCTACACCTTC. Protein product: CASSFSSEPRNGYTF.

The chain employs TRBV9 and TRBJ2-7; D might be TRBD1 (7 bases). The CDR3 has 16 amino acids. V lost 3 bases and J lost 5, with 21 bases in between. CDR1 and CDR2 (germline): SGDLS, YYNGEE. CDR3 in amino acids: CASSALTGAEGNEQYF. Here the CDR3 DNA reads TGTGCCAGCAGCGCCTTAACAGGGGCGGAGGGGAACGAGCAGTACTTC. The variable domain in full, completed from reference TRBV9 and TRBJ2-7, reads DSGVTQTPKHLITATGQRVTLRCSPRSGDLSVYWYQQSLDQGLQFLIQYYNGEERAKGNILERFSAQQFPDLHSELNLSSLELGDSALYFCASSALTGAEGNEQYFGPGTRLTVT.